The 20 T cell receptor beta chains in this list originate from one sample, sequenced in a study of CD4 and CD8 cells across lung adenocarcinoma regions (dated by TCRdb to the late 2010s). The method behind the library was PCR. Sequenced on a HiSeq X Ten. TCRdb reprocessed the public reads (quality trimming at Q25 with fastp, clone calling with MiXCR) and kept in-frame beta chains. Rows with one shared CDR3 protein collapse into an entry with the most common genes and DNA. This sample gives 5,500 to 7,000 distinct CDR3 sequences in total; less than 60% of them show up just once. Of the sample, more than 85% is held by the ten largest clones. Sequenced: CD8+ T cells from the margin of a lung tumor. The sample's cell subset or site label, decoded: tumor margin region. The receptors come from a male donor with lung adenocarcinoma. The CD4 and CD8 labels of this study may be unreliable.

The rearrangement links TRBV10-1 to TRBJ2-1, with a tentative D call TRBD1 (6 bases). Germline V gene sequence: CDR1 WNHNN, CDR2 SYGVQD (reference sequence). V gave up 0 bases and J gave up 0 bases, with 15 bases separating them. The CDR3 loop spans 18 amino acids. The CDR3 region is CASSESGTPTSSYNEQFF. In DNA form, the CDR3 reads TGCGCCAGCAGTGAGTCGGGGACACCGACGAGCTCCTACAATGAGCAGTTCTTC.

This chain joins TRBV11-3 and TRBJ1-1, with TRBD1 matching over 8 bases. V trimming: 5 bases; J trimming: 10 bases; junction bases outside the gene matches: 6. Germline CDR1 and CDR2: SGHNT and YENEEA. The CDR3 spans 12 residues. The CDR3 spells CASSQRQGTAFF. The CDR3, as DNA: TGTGCCAGCAGCCAGAGACAGGGGACAGCTTTCTTT.

This clonotype was counted only a few times. The chain employs TRBV12-3 or TRBV12-4 and TRBJ2-7; 8 bases align to TRBD2. CDR3 size: 15 residues. Trimming at V came to 2 bases and at J to 0 bases, leaving 3 bases not matched to a gene. The CDR3 DNA is TGTGCCAGCAGTTTACAGACTAGCGTCTCCTACGAGCAGTACTTC. Its translation: CASSLQTSVSYEQYF.

In its sample, this clonotype ranks as medium-sized (0.01 to 0.1%). The rearrangement links TRBV6-5 to TRBJ2-3; D unresolved. V was trimmed by 6 bases and J by 4 bases, leaving 11 bases between them. The CDR3 is 13 amino acids. Germline V CDR1 and CDR2: MNHEY, SVGAGI. CDR3 coding DNA: TGTGCCAGCAGATTATCCCTCCCAGATACGCAGTATTTT. It translates to CASRLSLPDTQYF.

The CDR3 sequence: CASSPGTDNEQFF. CDR3 bases: TGTGCCAGCAGTCCCGGGACAGACAATGAGCAGTTCTTC. This chain connects TRBV27 to TRBJ2-7; TRBD1 matches 7 bases. The end of the DNA aligns better with TRBJ2-1, so the J call may be wrong. The CDR3 is 13 residues long. Germline lookup yields CDR1 MNHEY and CDR2 SMNVEV (reference sequence).

This clonotype is classed as medium-sized. The chain is built from TRBV6-1 and TRBJ2-5, with 9 bases identical to TRBD2. Germline assignment: CDR1 MNHNS and CDR2 SASEGT. This CDR3 spans 14 amino acids. V lost 8 bases and J lost 9; bases outside the gene matches: 13. The chain's CDR3 is CASLSVVAGDAQYF. DNA of the CDR3: TGTGCCAGCCTCTCCGTGGTAGCGGGAGATGCCCAGTACTTC.

The CDR3 region has the DNA TGTGCCAGCAGTTACACGTCGGGTCCCGATCAGCCCCAGCATTTT. As protein: CASSYTSGPDQPQHF. This sequence joins TRBV6-5 and TRBJ1-5; no clear D gene. The CDR3 sequence is 15 residues long. Germline V gene lookup returns CDR1 MNHEY and CDR2 SVGAGI. With 2 bases removed from V and 5 bases from J, the gap between germline ends came to 13 bases.

Of note for this clonotype: The DNA is left out, because the CDR3 cannot be placed on it with certainty; the CDR3 is given as TCRdb lists it. This chain links TRBV10-1 with TRBJ2-5; the D segment call TRBD2 is taken from the table without a DNA check. The germline V gene has CDR1 WNHNN and CDR2 SYGVQD (reference sequence). Ends included, the CDR3 has 16 residues. The CDR3 spells CASSPWVAGGTETQYF.

In its sample, this clonotype was seen many times. J is TRBJ2-5 and V is TRBV6-5; TRBD2 matches 9 bases. V shed 4 bases, J shed 7 bases, and the junction held 4 bases outside the gene matches. CDR1 is MNHEY, CDR2 SVGAGI, per germline. CDR3 size: 13 residues. CDR3 in amino acids: CASSSWGLATQYF. The CDR3 coding sequence is TGTGCCAGCAGTTCTTGGGGACTAGCGACCCAGTACTTC.

The table lists this clonotype with many counts. The genes are TRBV10-1 and TRBJ2-3, with D possibly matching TRBD2 (6 bases). Looked up from germline, CDR1 is WNHNN and CDR2 is SYGVQD (reference sequence). V gave up 8 bases and J gave up 1 base, with 10 bases separating them. The CDR3 consists of 13 residues. Here the CDR3 reads CASGEAGTDTQYF. In DNA, the CDR3 is TGCGCCAGCGGGGAGGCGGGCACAGATACGCAGTATTTT.

The rearrangement joins TRBV10-1 to TRBJ2-3; 7 nucleotides align to TRBD2. The junction had 17 bases not matched to a gene; V was cut back by 8 bases and J by 9 bases. The germline CDR1 and CDR2 sequences are WNHNN and SYGVQD (reference sequence). CDR3 length equals 15 residues. CDR3 nucleotide sequence: TGCGCCAGCGCGGGGGATGCGGCAGTGGAAGAGACGCAGTATTTT. Its protein product is CASAGDAAVEETQYF.

This clonotype appeared a few times. CDR3: CASSQNERADYNEQFF. The CDR3 coding sequence is TGTGCCAGCAGCCAGAATGAGAGGGCGGACTACAATGAGCAGTTCTTC. This chain connects TRBV14 to TRBJ2-1, with a weak D call TRBD2 (5 bases). Germline CDR1 reads SGHDN; CDR2 reads FVKESK. The V end was cut by 3 bases, the J end by 3 bases, with 15 bases between. This CDR3 is 16 amino acids long.

In its sample, this clonotype was seen many times. This chain links TRBV12-3 or TRBV12-4 with TRBJ2-3; possible D gene TRBD2, 5 bases. The CDR3 is made up of 12 amino acids. The V and J ends lost 6 bases and 5 bases respectively, with 9 bases between them. The CDR3 region is CASSPRVDTQYF. For the CDR3, the DNA is TGTGCCAGCAGCCCGAGGGTAGATACGCAGTATTTT.

This chain uses TRBV6-1 with TRBJ2-1; possibly TRBD1 for D (6 bases). V lost 3 bases and J 8 bases, leaving 20 bases between the germline ends. The CDR3 sequence is 16 residues long. Germline V gives CDR1 MNHNS, CDR2 SASEGT. The CDR3 protein is CASSDLQGKSLDEQFF. The CDR3 region has the DNA TGTGCCAGCAGTGACCTACAGGGAAAGAGCCTAGATGAGCAGTTCTTC.

In this sample, this clonotype is medium-sized. V gene TRBV6-1 combines with J gene TRBJ2-1; D possibly corresponds to TRBD2 (6 bases). The CDR3 is 14 residues long. From germline, CDR1 is MNHNS and CDR2 SASEGT. Trimming took 3 bases from V and 13 from J, leaving 19 bases between them. The CDR3 here is CASSDREAILFQFF. The CDR3 DNA sequence: TGTGCCAGCAGTGACAGGGAGGCTATACTATTTCAGTTCTTC.

The chain uses TRBV10-2 and TRBJ2-5; D is possibly TRBD1 or TRBD2 (6 bases each). V gave up 0 bases and J gave up 7 bases, with 27 bases separating them. The CDR3 is 19 amino acids. Looked up from germline, CDR1 is WSHSY and CDR2 is SAAADI. The CDR3 DNA sequence: TGCGCCAGCAGTGAGTCGATGTTGGGACGCCGCCCGGAGGGGGGGACCCAGTACTTC. Translated, it gives CASSESMLGRRPEGGTQYF.

This clonotype was detected only a few times. The chain employs TRBV5-3 and TRBJ1-1, with D perhaps matching TRBD1 (5 bases). TRBV5-3 is an open reading frame whose function is uncertain. The CDR3 length is 16 residues. Trimming stripped 5 bases from V and 1 base from J, with 18 bases between. CDR3 region: CARRVARAAGNTEAFF. Written as DNA, the CDR3 is TGTGCCAGAAGGGTGGCCAGGGCCGCGGGGAACACTGAAGCTTTCTTT.

This clonotype has ten or more counts. V gene TRBV7-9 combines with J gene TRBJ2-1; TRBD2 might be the D (5 bases). V was clipped by 10 bases and J by 7 bases, with 11 bases between them. The CDR3 is made up of 11 amino acids. The germline V gene has CDR1 SEHNR and CDR2 FQNEAQ (reference sequence). DNA for the CDR3: TGTGCCACGGGAAGTAGTAATGAGCAGTTCTTC. This encodes CATGSSNEQFF.

This clonotype was recorded at least ten times. The rearrangement joins TRBV6-5 to TRBJ2-1, with TRBD2 as a possible D gene (5 bases). Germline V CDR1 and CDR2: MNHEY, SVGAGI. Trimming shortened V by 2 bases and J by 9 bases, and 11 bases separated the two germline ends. The CDR3 is made up of 13 amino acids. CDR3 sequence reads: CASSYREQREQFF. CDR3 coding DNA: TGTGCCAGCAGTTACCGGGAACAGCGTGAGCAGTTCTTC.

The chain carries TRBV10-2 and TRBJ2-1, with D hard to call. The J call may be in error: the DNA end matches TRBJ2-7 better. The germline CDR1 and CDR2 sequences are WSHSY and SAAADI. The CDR3 is 15 amino acids. For the CDR3, the DNA is TGCGCCAGCAGTGAGATGTCGACGGTCTCCTACGAGCAGTACTTC. This translates into CASSEMSTVSYEQYF.